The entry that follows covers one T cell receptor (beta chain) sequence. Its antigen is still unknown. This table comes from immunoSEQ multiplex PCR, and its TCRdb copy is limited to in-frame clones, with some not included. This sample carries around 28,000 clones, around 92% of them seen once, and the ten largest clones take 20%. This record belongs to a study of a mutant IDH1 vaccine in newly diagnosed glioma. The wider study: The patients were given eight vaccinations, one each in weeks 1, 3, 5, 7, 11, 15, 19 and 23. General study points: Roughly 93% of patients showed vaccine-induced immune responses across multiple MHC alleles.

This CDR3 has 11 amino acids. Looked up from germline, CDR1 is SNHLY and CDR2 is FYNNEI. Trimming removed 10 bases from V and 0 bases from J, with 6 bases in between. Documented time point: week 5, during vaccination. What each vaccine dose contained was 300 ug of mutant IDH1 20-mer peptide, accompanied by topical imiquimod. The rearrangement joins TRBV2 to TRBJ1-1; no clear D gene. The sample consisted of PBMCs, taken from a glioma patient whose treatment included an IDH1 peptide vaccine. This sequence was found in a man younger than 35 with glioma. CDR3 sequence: CAIRMNTEAFF. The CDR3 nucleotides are TGTGCCATTCGGATGAACACTGAAGCTTTCTTT.